The clone carrying this T cell receptor beta chain was seen a single time. Study processing details: Reference gene primers were amplified, and this amplification served to estimate nucleated cell counts. Profiling relied on immunoSEQ multiplex PCR, and the TCRdb table lists in-frame clones only, not all of them. That table furnishes V, J and clone size, whereas the DNA furnished D and trimming. The sample has 95,000 to 100,000 clones; roughly 85% are singletons. This sample was included in a study of blood T cell repertoires in COVID-19. Study details: The United States, Italy and Spain were the sources of the acute and convalescent COVID-19 samples. Sample material is recorded as cDNA or gDNA derived from T cells, B-cell-depleted T cells, or PBMCs.

The CDR3 length is 15 residues. The ends lost 3 bases at V and 7 bases at J; junction bases unmatched: 10. The clonotype was recovered from a woman in her seventies with active or convalescent COVID-19. V and J are TRBV23-1 and TRBJ1-2; 8 bases align to TRBD1. TRBV23-1 qualifies as an ORF whose function is uncertain. Specimen: peripheral blood. The CDR3 region is CASSHRTGKWIGYTF. The CDR3 coding sequence is TGCGCCAGCAGTCATCGGACAGGGAAATGGATTGGCTACACCTTC.